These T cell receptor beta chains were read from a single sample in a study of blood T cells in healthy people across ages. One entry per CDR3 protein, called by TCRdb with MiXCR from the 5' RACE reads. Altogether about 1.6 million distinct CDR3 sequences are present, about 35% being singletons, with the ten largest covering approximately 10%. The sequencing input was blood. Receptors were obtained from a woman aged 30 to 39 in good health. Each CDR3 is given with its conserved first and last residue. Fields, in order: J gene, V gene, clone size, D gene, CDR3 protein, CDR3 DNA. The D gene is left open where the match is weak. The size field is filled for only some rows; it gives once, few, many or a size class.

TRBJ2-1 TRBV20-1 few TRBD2 CSATSGAASYNEQFF TGCAGTGCGACTAGCGGGGCGGCGTCCTACAATGAGCAGTTCTTC
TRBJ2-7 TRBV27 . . CASSNPGIPYVEQYF TGTGCCAGCAGCAATCCCGGGATACCCTACGTCGAGCAGTACTTC
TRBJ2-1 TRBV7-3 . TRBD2 CASSLGGGGSREQFF TGTGCCAGCAGCTTAGGCGGGGGGGGATCGCGCGAGCAGTTCTTC
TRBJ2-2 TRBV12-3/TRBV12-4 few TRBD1 CASRVGQRNTGELFF TGTGCCAGCAGGGTGGGACAGAGAAACACCGGGGAGCTGTTTTTT
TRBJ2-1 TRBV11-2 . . CASSLVGIGNEQFF TGTGCCAGCAGCTTAGTAGGAATAGGCAATGAGCAGTTCTTC
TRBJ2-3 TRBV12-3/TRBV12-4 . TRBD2 CASSRLAANTDAQYF TGTGCCAGCAGTCGACTAGCAGCAAACACAGATGCGCAGTATTTT
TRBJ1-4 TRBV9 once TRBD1 CASSVGGTGVEKLFF TGTGCCAGCAGCGTAGGTGGGACAGGGGTTGAAAAACTGTTTTTT
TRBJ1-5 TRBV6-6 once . CASSYGGGDRGNQPQHF TGTGCCAGCAGTTACGGGGGCGGGGATAGGGGCAATCAGCCCCAGCATTTT
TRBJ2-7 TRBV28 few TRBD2 CASKGTSVYEQYF TGTGCCAGCAAGGGGACTAGCGTTTACGAGCAGTACTTC
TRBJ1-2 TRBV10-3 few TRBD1 CAISQGQGASDYGYTF TGTGCCATCAGCCAAGGACAGGGGGCGTCTGACTATGGCTACACCTTC
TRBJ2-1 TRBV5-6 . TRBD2 CASTLGEGDDEQFF TGTGCCAGCACCTTGGGGGAGGGAGACGATGAGCAGTTCTTC
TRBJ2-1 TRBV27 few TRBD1 CASSFHGTGGTDEQFF TGTGCCAGCAGTTTCCATGGGACAGGGGGCACGGATGAGCAGTTCTTC
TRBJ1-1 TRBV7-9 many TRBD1 CASSPGQGGYTEAFF TGTGCCAGCAGCCCAGGACAGGGCGGGTATACTGAAGCTTTCTTT
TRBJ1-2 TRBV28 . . CASSGDGIYGYTF TGTGCCAGCAGTGGGGACGGGATTTATGGCTACACCTTC
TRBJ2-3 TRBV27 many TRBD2 CASSLRAGGMSQYF TGTGCCAGCAGTTTGCGAGCGGGAGGGATGTCGCAGTATTTT
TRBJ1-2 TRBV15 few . CATSRDHGYTF TGTGCCACCAGCAGAGATCATGGCTACACCTTC
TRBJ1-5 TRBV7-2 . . CVSSLRRGNQPQHF TGTGTCAGCAGCTTACGTCGGGGCAATCAGCCCCAGCATTTT
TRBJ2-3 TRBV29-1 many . CSLTNRVHTQYF TGCAGCCTAACGAACCGCGTTCACACGCAGTATTTT
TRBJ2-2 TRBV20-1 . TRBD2 CSASPGTSGTGELFF TGCAGTGCTAGTCCAGGGACTAGCGGCACCGGGGAGCTGTTTTTT
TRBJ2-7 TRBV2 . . CASVDRPYEQYF TGTGCCAGCGTGGACAGACCCTACGAGCAGTACTTC
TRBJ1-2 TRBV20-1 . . CSALDRSNYRSNYGYTF TGCAGTGCCCTAGACAGGTCTAACTATAGGTCTAACTATGGCTACACCTTC
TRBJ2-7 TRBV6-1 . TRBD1 CASSEVIPGTGTYRATSDEQYF TGTGCCAGCAGTGAAGTGATTCCCGGGACAGGGACCTACAGAGCCACATCCGACGAGCAGTACTTC
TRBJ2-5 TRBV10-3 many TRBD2 CAIGTSREETQYF TGTGCCATTGGGACTAGCAGGGAAGAGACCCAGTACTTC
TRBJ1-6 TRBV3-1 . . CASSQEEMIVNSPLHF TGTGCCAGCAGCCAAGAGGAGATGATCGTTAATTCACCCCTCCACTTT
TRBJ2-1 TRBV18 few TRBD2 CASSPQTSGIGNEQFF TGTGCCAGCTCACCACAGACTAGCGGGATAGGGAATGAGCAGTTCTTC
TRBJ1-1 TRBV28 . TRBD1 CASSPYRGWRTEAFF TGTGCCAGCAGTCCGTACAGGGGCTGGCGGACTGAAGCTTTCTTT
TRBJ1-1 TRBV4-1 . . CASSQVALNTEAFF TGCGCCAGCAGCCAAGTAGCCTTGAACACTGAAGCTTTCTTT
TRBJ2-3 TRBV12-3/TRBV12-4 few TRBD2 CASSLDWFGGGADTDTQYF TGTGCCAGCAGTTTAGACTGGTTTGGCGGGGGGGCTGACACAGATACGCAGTATTTT
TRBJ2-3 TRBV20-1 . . CSASYPGHNTDTQYF TGCAGTGCTAGCTACCCGGGACATAACACAGATACGCAGTATTTT
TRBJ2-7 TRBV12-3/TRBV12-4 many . CASSLGANYEQYF TGTGCCAGCAGTTTAGGGGCGAACTACGAGCAGTACTTC
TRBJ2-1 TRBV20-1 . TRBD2 CSARDGTSGGEQFF TGCAGTGCTAGAGATGGGACTAGCGGGGGTGAGCAGTTCTTC
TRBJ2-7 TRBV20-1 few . CSARKQGYLRGEQYF TGCAGTGCTAGAAAACAGGGATATCTGCGAGGGGAGCAGTACTTC
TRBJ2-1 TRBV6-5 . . CASSYSGGTEQFF TGTGCCAGCAGTTACTCGGGCGGGACTGAGCAGTTCTTC
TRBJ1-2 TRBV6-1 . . CASTISGPLAGGYTF TGTGCCAGCACCATCAGCGGGCCCCTCGCCGGAGGCTACACCTTC
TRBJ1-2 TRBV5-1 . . CASRVRGYTF TGCGCCAGTCGTGTAAGAGGCTACACCTTC
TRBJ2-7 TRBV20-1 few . CSAAVHPSSYEQYF TGCAGTGCCGCCGTCCACCCAAGCTCCTACGAGCAGTACTTC
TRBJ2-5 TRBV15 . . CATSRDLRVPETQYF TGTGCCACCAGCAGAGATCTGCGGGTCCCAGAGACCCAGTACTTC
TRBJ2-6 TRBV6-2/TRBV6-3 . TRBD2 CAGLKAGPLEANVRTF TGTGCCGGCCTAAAAGCGGGGCCCCTTGAGGCCAACGTCCGGACTTTC
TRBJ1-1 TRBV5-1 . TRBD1 CASSSRQGGMNTEAFF TGCGCCAGCAGCTCGCGACAGGGGGGAATGAACACTGAAGCTTTCTTT
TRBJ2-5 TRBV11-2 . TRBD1 CASSATGTGVVGETQYF TGTGCCAGCAGCGCCACAGGGACAGGGGTAGTAGGAGAGACCCAGTACTTC
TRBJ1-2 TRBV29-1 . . CSDIRGGGYTF TGCAGCGACATTCGGGGTGGCGGCTACACCTTC
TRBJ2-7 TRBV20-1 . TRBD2 CSARADSGRATFYEQYF TGCAGTGCTAGAGCGGATAGCGGGAGGGCCACATTCTACGAGCAGTACTTC
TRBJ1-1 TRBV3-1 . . CASSQVFYTELNTEAFF TGTGCCAGCAGCCAGGTGTTCTATACAGAGCTGAACACTGAAGCTTTCTTT
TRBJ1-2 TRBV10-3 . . CATQGVTGASSYGYTF TGTGCCACCCAAGGGGTTACGGGGGCGAGTAGCTATGGCTACACCTTC
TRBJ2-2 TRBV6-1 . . CASSPGLDNTGELFF TGTGCCAGCAGTCCCGGACTCGATAACACCGGGGAGCTGTTTTTT
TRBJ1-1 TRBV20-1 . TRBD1 CSASPARGDTEAFF TGCAGTGCTAGCCCAGCCAGGGGGGACACTGAAGCTTTCTTT
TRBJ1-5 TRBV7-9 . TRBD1 CASSLQGAHGQPQHF TGTGCCAGCAGCTTGCAGGGGGCGCACGGTCAGCCCCAGCATTTT
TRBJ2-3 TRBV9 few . CASSQRAGGSTDTQYF TGTGCCAGCAGCCAGAGGGCGGGCGGTAGCACAGATACGCAGTATTTT
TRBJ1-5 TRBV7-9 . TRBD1 CASSRKGQGNQPQHF TGTGCCAGCAGCCGCAAGGGACAGGGGAATCAGCCCCAGCATTTT
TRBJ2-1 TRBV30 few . CAWSSFERTEQFF TGTGCCTGGAGCTCCTTTGAGCGAACCGAGCAGTTCTTC
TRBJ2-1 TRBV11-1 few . CASSLEVARYPYNEQFF TGTGCCAGCAGCTTAGAGGTAGCGCGATACCCCTACAATGAGCAGTTCTTC
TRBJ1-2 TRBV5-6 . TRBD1 CASGFSGDRAYYGYTF TGTGCCAGCGGCTTCTCTGGGGACAGGGCATACTATGGCTACACCTTC
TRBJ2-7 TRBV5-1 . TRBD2 CASSARSTGGYEQYF TGCGCCAGCAGCGCCAGGTCGACGGGAGGCTACGAGCAGTACTTC
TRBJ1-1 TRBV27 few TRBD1 CASRFLSGTGLGEAFF TGTGCCAGCAGATTCTTATCCGGGACAGGGCTAGGTGAAGCTTTCTTT
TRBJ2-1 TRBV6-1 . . CASTQSTYNEQFF TGTGCCAGCACTCAATCTACGTACAATGAGCAGTTCTTC
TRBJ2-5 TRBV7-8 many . CASSSQRIQETQYF TGTGCCAGCAGCTCTCAGCGGATACAAGAGACCCAGTACTTC
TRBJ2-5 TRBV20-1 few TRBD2 CSARRLAGVPETQYF TGCAGTGCTAGAAGACTAGCGGGGGTGCCAGAGACCCAGTACTTC